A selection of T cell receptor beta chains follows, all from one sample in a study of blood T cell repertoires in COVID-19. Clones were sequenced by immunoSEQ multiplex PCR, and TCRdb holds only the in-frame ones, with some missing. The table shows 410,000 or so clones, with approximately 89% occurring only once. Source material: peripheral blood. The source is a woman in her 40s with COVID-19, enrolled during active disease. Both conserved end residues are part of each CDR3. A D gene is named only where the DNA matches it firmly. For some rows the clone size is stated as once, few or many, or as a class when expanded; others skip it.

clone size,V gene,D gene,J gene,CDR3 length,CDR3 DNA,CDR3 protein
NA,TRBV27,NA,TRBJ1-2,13,TGTGCCAGCAGCCGTCAGAATAACTATGGCTACACCTTC,CASSRQNNYGYTF
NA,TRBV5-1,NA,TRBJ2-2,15,TGCGCCAGCCGAGACCTACAGAGCCGGCTCGGGGAGCTGTTTTTT,CASRDLQSRLGELFF
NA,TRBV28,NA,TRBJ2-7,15,TGTGCCAGCAGTTCAAGGATACTCTTCCCCGGGGAGCAGTACTTC,CASSSRILFPGEQYF
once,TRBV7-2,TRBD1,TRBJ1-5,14,TGTGCCAGCAGCTCGAGGGACAGAAATCAGCCCCAGCATTTT,CASSSRDRNQPQHF
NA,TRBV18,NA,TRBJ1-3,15,TGTGCCAGCTCACCGATCGGGAACTCTGGAAACACCATATATTTT,CASSPIGNSGNTIYF
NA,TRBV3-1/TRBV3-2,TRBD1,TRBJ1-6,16,TGTGCCAGCAGCCCCGCGCCGGGGACAGCCGGTTCACCCCTCCACTTT,CASSPAPGTAGSPLHF
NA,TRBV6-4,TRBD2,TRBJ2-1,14,TGTGCCAGCAGTGGGACTAGCGGGGGGAATGAGCAGTTCTTC,CASSGTSGGNEQFF
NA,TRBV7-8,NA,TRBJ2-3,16,TGTGCCAGCAGCTTAAGGCGGACACCGTCCCGAGATACGCAGTATTTT,CASSLRRTPSRDTQYF
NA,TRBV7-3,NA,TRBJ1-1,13,TGTGCCAGCAGCTTGCCGGGATTCACTGAAGCTTTCTTT,CASSLPGFTEAFF
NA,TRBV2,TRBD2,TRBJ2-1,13,TGTGCCAGCCAGGAGAGCGGGGTAAATGAGCAGTTCTTC,CASQESGVNEQFF
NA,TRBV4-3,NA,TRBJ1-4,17,TGCGCCAGCAGCCAAGATGTCAGGCCCGCAACTAATGAAAAACTGTTTTTT,CASSQDVRPATNEKLFF
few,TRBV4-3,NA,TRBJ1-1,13,TGCGCCAGCAGCCAAGATCGGGGGACTGAAGCTTTCTTT,CASSQDRGTEAFF
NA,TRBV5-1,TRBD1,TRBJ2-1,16,TGCGCCAGCAGCCACGGACAGGGAAATCCCTCAAGTGAGCAGTTCTTC,CASSHGQGNPSSEQFF
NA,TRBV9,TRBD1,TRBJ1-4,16,TGTGCCAGCAGCGCGAGGGGGCAGGCAACTAATGAAAAACTGTTTTTT,CASSARGQATNEKLFF
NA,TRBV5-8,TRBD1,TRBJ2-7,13,TGTGCCAGCAGCTTAGACAGGGGGACCGAGCAGTACTTC,CASSLDRGTEQYF
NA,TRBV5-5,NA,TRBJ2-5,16,TGTGCCAGCAGCTTCCAAGCAGGGATATTCCAAGAGACCCAGTACTTC,CASSFQAGIFQETQYF
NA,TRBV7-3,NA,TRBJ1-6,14,TGTGCCAGCAGCTTTACCGGTTCGGGTTCACCCCTCCACTTT,CASSFTGSGSPLHF
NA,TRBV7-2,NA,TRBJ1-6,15,TGTGCCAGCAACTCACGGGGAGGAAGTAATTCACCCCTCCACTTT,CASNSRGGSNSPLHF
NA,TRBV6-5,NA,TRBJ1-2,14,TGTGCCAGCAGGAAGGGGGTGTCAAACTATGGCTACACCTTC,CASRKGVSNYGYTF
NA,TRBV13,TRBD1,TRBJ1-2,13,TGTGCCAGCAGCCGTACAGGGGGTGAAGGCTACACCTTC,CASSRTGGEGYTF
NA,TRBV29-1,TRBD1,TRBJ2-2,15,TGCAGCGTTCGGAACACAGGGGGTGACACCGGGGAGCTGTTTTTT,CSVRNTGGDTGELFF
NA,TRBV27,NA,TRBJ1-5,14,TGTGCCAGCAGTTCCTTGACAGCCAATCAGCCCCAGCATTTT,CASSSLTANQPQHF
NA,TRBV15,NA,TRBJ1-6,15,TGTGCCACCAGCAGAGGCCCAGGGTTTGATTCACCCCTCCACTTT,CATSRGPGFDSPLHF